The entry that follows covers one T cell receptor (beta chain) sequence. This specimen comes from a study of T cell changes during pregnancy in multiple sclerosis. Profiled with immunoSEQ multiplex PCR; TCRdb holds only in-frame clones, not every one. The table lists roughly 80,000 clones, 85% to 95% of them singletons, with approximately 2.8% in the top ten. Unmatched junction bases numbered 6, after V lost 8 bases and J lost 6 bases. This CDR3 spans 13 amino acids. Germline lookup yields CDR1 ENHRY and CDR2 SYGVKD. The V and J genes are TRBV10-3 and TRBJ2-1, with 8 nucleotides matching TRBD2. Sample: peripheral blood, taken after pregnancy. This sequence was found in a female donor in good health, enrolled as a control in a pregnancy study. The CDR3 region has the DNA TGTGCCATCGCCACTAGCGGAGCCAATGAGCAGTTCTTC. This codes for CAIATSGANEQFF.